One and the same sample provided the 14 T cell receptor beta chains below, sequenced in a study of glioma-infiltrating T cells. The iRepertoire nested amplicon-rescue multiplex PCR amplified TCR alpha and beta CDR3s from RNA. In TCRdb, the multiplex PCR reads were re-called with MiXCR into one record per CDR3 protein. The data show fewer than 200,000 distinct CDR3 sequences, approximately 30% seen once. Sequencing was performed on glioma tissue, nonneoplastic brain tissue, or PBMCs (not recorded which). These receptors all come from a human donor with low-grade glioma or glioblastoma, undergoing nonglioma brain surgery, or in good health (not recorded which).

Turning to this clonotype: A read error is possible here, since a much larger clone lies one base away. V gene TRBV18 combines with J gene TRBJ2-1, with TRBD2 matching over 8 bases. The germline CDR1 and CDR2 sequences are KGHSH and LQKENI. This CDR3 has 16 residues. For the CDR3, the DNA is TGTGCCAGCTCACCCCAAGAGACCAGCGGGAGCAATGAGCAGTCCTTC. Amino acids: CASSPQETSGSNEQSF.

V usage is TRBV14 and J usage is TRBJ1-4; D may be TRBD1 (5 bases). The CDR3 consists of 15 residues. The germline V and J ends were trimmed by 2 bases and 7 bases, with 14 bases remaining between them. The germline gives CDR1 SGHDN, CDR2 FVKESK. The CDR3: CASSQSVGAGEKLFF. In DNA form, the CDR3 reads TGTGCCAGCAGCCAATCTGTAGGGGCTGGTGAAAAACTGTTTTTT.

At least ten counts were recorded for this clonotype. This chain joins TRBV6-2 or TRBV6-3 and TRBJ2-7, with D hard to call. Germline V lookup: CDR1 MNHEY, CDR2 SVGEGT. The V end lost 2 bases, the J end lost 0 bases, and 8 bases lay between the germline ends. This CDR3 comprises 14 residues. Written as DNA, the CDR3 is TGTGCCAGCAGTTACCTGACCGGCTCCTACGAGCAGTACTTC. This codes for CASSYLTGSYEQYF.

This clonotype appeared many times. This chain uses TRBV20-1 with TRBJ2-3; D is possibly TRBD2 (7 bases). Germline V CDR1 and CDR2: DFQATT, SNEGSKA (reference sequence). CDR3 length: 19 amino acids. Trimming pared 3 bases from V and 1 base from J, leaving 26 bases between. In DNA, the CDR3 is TGCAGTGCTAGTCAGGGGCAGGGAGAGCGGGACTTCCGCACAGATACGCAGTATTTT. It codes for CSASQGQGERDFRTDTQYF.

This chain links TRBV6-2 or TRBV6-3 with TRBJ2-3, with TRBD2 identical over 14 bases. V shed 6 bases and J 3 bases; nucleotides not matched to a gene: 14. The V gene's germline CDR1 is MNHEY and CDR2 SVGEGT. The CDR3 is 19 amino acids. CDR3 protein: CASSSGLAGARARTDTQYF. Written as DNA, the CDR3 is TGTGCCAGCAGCTCGGGACTAGCGGGGGCCCGAGCGAGGACAGATACGCAGTATTTT.

Many counts were recorded for this clonotype. The chain uses TRBV6-2 or TRBV6-3 and TRBJ1-2, with a weak D call TRBD1 (6 bases). Trimming removed 7 bases from V and 4 bases from J, with 22 bases in between. Germline CDR1 reads MNHEY; CDR2 reads SVGEGT. The CDR3 covers 16 residues. CDR3 DNA sequence: TGTGCCAGCACCATTCCAGGGGTAGAAGGTCCCTATGGCTACACCTTC. Its translation: CASTIPGVEGPYGYTF.

As regards this clonotype: A clone one base away is much larger, so this may be a read error. CDR3 in amino acids: CASSESRVGTYGQYF. The CDR3 DNA reads TGTGCCAGCAGTGAATCCAGGGTTGGTACCTACGGGCAGTACTTC. The J gene is TRBJ2-7, the V gene TRBV2, with D possibly TRBD1 on 5 matching bases. The CDR3 sequence is 15 residues long. Germline CDR1 and CDR2: SNHLY and FYNNEI.

In regard to this clonotype: One end of the junction fails to match germline, which may point to a read error. This chain joins TRBV6-5 and TRBJ2-7, with 10 bases matching TRBD1. There are 14 residues in the CDR3. Germline CDR1 MNHEY, CDR2 SVGAGI. The CDR3 bases are TGTGCTAGCAGTTACATGGACAGGGGGTACCAGCAGTACTTC. It translates to CASSYMDRGYQQYF.

There are a few counts of this clonotype. The rearrangement links TRBV12-3 or TRBV12-4 to TRBJ2-5; unclear D gene. CDR3 size: 15 residues. Between the trimmed V and J ends, which lost 6 bases and 1 base, there was a span of 15 bases. CDR3 coding DNA: TGTGCCAGCAGCCCCGGTAGGGTCGCCCAAGAGACCCAGTACTTC. Amino acids: CASSPGRVAQETQYF.

In its sample, this clonotype was seen many times. This chain links TRBV7-2 with TRBJ1-4, with D maybe TRBD1 (5 bases). Germline V CDR1 and CDR2: SGHTA, FQGNSA. V shed 1 base and J shed 13 bases, with 13 bases lying between them. The CDR3 loop spans 13 amino acids. CDR3 loop: CASSLGGRRRLFF. For the CDR3, the DNA is TGTGCCAGCAGCTTAGGGGGCAGGCGTAGACTGTTTTTT.

The sample holds a few counts of this clonotype. DNA for the CDR3: TGTGCCAGCAGCCTCAAGGGACTAGCGGGAGGATCCTCCGCCGATGAGCAGTTCTTC. It encodes CASSLKGLAGGSSADEQFF. The chain links TRBV3-1 to TRBJ2-1; 15 nucleotides align to TRBD2. The CDR3 has 19 amino acids. After removal of 4 bases from V and 8 bases from J, the junction contained 15 bases not matched to a gene. Germline lookup yields CDR1 LGHDT and CDR2 YNNKEL (reference sequence).

The table lists this clonotype with many counts. CDR3 nucleotide sequence: TGTGCCAGCAGCTTCCCCCGGGGGGTGACGCTTGAAGCTTTCTTT. Translated, it gives CASSFPRGVTLEAFF. The rearrangement joins TRBV7-2 to TRBJ1-1; D perhaps matches TRBD1 (5 bases). The CDR3 is 15 residues long. The germline V and J ends were trimmed by 3 bases and 7 bases, with 18 bases remaining between them. Looked up from germline, CDR1 is SGHTA and CDR2 is FQGNSA.

Remarks on this clonotype: The junction departs from germline at one end; a sequencing error may be responsible. The rearrangement uses TRBV27 and TRBJ2-7, with 7 bases lining up with TRBD2. From germline, CDR1 is MNHEY and CDR2 SMNVEV (reference sequence). CDR3 length: 13 amino acids. The CDR3 nucleotides read TGTGCCAGCCGGACTAGAGGGAGAAGCGAGAAGTACTTC. Its protein is CASRTRGRSEKYF.

The table lists this clonotype with a few counts. The J gene is TRBJ1-4, the V gene TRBV12-3 or TRBV12-4; D is possibly TRBD1 (5 bases). CDR3 length: 13 amino acids. V lost 2 bases and J lost 10, with 11 bases in between. In nucleotides, the CDR3 is TGTGCCAGCAGTTTAAATAGTCAGGGAAAACTGTTTTTT. Amino acids: CASSLNSQGKLFF.